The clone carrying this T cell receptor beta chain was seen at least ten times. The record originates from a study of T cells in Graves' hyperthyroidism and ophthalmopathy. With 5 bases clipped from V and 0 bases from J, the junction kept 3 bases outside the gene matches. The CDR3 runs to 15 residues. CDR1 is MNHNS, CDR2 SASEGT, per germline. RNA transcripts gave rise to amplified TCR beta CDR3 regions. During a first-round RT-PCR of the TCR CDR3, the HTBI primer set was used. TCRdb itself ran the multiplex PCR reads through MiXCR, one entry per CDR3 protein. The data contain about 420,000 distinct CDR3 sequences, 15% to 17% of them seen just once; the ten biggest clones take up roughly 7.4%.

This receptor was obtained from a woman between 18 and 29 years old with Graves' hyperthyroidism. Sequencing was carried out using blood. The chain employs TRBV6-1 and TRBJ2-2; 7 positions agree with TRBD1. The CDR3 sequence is CASSLDRANTGELFF. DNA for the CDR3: TGTGCCAGCAGTTTAGACAGGGCGAACACCGGGGAGCTGTTTTTT.